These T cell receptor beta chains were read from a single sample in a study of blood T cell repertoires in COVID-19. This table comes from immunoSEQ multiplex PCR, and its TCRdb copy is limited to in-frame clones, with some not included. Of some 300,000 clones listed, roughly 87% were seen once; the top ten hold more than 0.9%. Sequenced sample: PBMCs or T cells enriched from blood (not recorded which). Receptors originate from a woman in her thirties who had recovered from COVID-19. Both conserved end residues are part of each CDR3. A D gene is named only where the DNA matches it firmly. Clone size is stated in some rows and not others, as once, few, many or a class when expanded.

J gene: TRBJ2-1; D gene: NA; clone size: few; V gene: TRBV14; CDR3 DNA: TGTGCCAGCAGCCAATCGGTAGGACTGAAGTTCTTC; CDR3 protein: CASSQSVGLKFF
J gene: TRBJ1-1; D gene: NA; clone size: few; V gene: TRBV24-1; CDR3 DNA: TGTGCCACCAGTGATCCCGGGTCCCCAAACACTGAAGCTTTCTTT; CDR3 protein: CATSDPGSPNTEAFF
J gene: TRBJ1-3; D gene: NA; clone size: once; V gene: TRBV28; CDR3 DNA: TGTGCCAGCACCTTCTCTGGAAACACCATATATTTT; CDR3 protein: CASTFSGNTIYF
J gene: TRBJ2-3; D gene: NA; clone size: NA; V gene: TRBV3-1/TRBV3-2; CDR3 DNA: TGTGCCAGCAGCCGATCGCCTGGGGGCACCTGGGGAAAGTCTAGCACAGATACGCAGTATTTT; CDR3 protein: CASSRSPGGTWGKSSTDTQYF
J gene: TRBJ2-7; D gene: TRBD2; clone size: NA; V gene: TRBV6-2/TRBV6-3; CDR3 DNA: TGTGCCAGCAGTGGGGACGGGACTAGCGAGCAGTACTTC; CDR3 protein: CASSGDGTSEQYF
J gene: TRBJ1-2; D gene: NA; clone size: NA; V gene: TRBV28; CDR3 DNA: TGTGCCAGCAGCCCTTCCCTCGTATCCCGACCCCATCGAACAGGGTATGGCTACACCTTC; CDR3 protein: CASSPSLVSRPHRTGYGYTF
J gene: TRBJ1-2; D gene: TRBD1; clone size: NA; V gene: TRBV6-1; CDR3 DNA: TGTGCCAGCAGTGAACAAACAGGGGGCCTTGGCTACACCTTC; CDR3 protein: CASSEQTGGLGYTF
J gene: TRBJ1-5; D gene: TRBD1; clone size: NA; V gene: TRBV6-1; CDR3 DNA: TGTGCCAGCAGTGGCAGGACAGGGGGTGGGAGCAATCAGCCCCAGCATTTT; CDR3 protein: CASSGRTGGGSNQPQHF
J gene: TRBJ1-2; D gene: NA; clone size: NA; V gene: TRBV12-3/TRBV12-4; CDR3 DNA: TGTGCCAGCAGTTTAGCGCAGGGGAATGGCTACACCTTC; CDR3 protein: CASSLAQGNGYTF
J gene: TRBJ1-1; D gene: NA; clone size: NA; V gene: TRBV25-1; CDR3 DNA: TGTGCCAGCAGTGAAAGGAAGGGGGGGCACACTGAAGCTTTCTTT; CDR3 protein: CASSERKGGHTEAFF
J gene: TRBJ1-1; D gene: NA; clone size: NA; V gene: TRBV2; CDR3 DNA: TGTGCCAGCAGTTTGGACAGCGTGAACACTGAAGCTTTCTTT; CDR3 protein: CASSLDSVNTEAFF
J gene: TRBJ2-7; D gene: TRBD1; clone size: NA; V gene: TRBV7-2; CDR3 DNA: TGTGCCAGCACCTGGGACAGCTCCTACGAGCAGTACTTC; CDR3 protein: CASTWDSSYEQYF
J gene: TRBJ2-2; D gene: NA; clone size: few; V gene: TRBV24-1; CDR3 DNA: TGTGCCACCAGTGACCCTCCCCTCGGGGAGCTGTTTTTT; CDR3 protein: CATSDPPLGELFF
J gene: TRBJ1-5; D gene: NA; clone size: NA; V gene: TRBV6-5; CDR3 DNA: TGTGCCAGCAGTCTAGGGCCAGGGATGGATCAGCCCCAGCATTTT; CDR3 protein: CASSLGPGMDQPQHF
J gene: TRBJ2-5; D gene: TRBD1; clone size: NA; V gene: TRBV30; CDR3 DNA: TGTGCCTGGAGTGTCCTCGACAGGGCAGGGGAGACCCAGTACTTC; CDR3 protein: CAWSVLDRAGETQYF
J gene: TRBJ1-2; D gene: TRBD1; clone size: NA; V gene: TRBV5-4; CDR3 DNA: TGTGCCAGCAGCTCCCCCCTATCCGGACAGGGGGAGCATGGCTACACCTTC; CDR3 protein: CASSSPLSGQGEHGYTF
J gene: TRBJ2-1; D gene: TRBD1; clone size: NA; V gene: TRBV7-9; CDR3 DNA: TGTGCCAGCAGCCCCGACAGGGTCTTGCAGTTCTTC; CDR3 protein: CASSPDRVLQFF
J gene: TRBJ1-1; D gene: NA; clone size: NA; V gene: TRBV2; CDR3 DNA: TGTGCCAGCAGTGTAGGCGGGGTGAACACTGAAGCTTTCTTT; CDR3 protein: CASSVGGVNTEAFF
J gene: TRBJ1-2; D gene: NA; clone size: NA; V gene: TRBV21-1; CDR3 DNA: TGTGCCAGCAGCAAACGGGGTCCCCACCCGGCTTATGGCTACACCTTC; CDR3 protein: CASSKRGPHPAYGYTF
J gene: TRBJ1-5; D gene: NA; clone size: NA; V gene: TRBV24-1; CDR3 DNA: TGTGCCACCAGTCGCGGAAATCAGCCCCAGCATTTT; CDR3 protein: CATSRGNQPQHF
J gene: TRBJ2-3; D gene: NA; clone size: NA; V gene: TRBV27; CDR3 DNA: TGTGCCAGCAGTTCCTATCAAGCTTCCACAGATACGCAGTATTTT; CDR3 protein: CASSSYQASTDTQYF
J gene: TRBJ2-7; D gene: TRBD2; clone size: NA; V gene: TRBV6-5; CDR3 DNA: TGTGCCAGCAGCCCCTCGACGGGGGGACCGTACGAGCAGTACTTC; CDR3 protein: CASSPSTGGPYEQYF
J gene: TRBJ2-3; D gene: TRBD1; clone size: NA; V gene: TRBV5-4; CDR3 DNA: TGTGCCAGCAGCCAAGACAGGGGGCGGACAGATACGCAGTATTTT; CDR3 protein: CASSQDRGRTDTQYF
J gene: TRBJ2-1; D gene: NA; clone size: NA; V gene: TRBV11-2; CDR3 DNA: TGTGCCAGCACGCCTCGAGGGCGGGCGCTGTACAATGAGCAGTTCTTC; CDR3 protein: CASTPRGRALYNEQFF
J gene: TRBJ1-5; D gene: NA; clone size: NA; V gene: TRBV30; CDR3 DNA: TGTGCCTGGAGTGTAAAACAGATCTATCAGCCCCAGCATTTT; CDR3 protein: CAWSVKQIYQPQHF
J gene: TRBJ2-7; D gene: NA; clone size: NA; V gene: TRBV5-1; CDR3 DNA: TGCGCCAGCAGCCCTGGACTGGCCGGGGGTGAGCAGTACTTC; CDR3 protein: CASSPGLAGGEQYF
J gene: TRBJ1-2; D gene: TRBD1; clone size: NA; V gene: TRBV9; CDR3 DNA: TGTGCCAGCAGCGTAGCTGAGGGGGCGGACTATGGCTACACCTTC; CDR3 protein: CASSVAEGADYGYTF
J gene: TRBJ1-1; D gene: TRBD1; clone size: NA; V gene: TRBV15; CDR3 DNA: TGTGCCACCAGCAGAGGGAAGGGACAGGCTCACACTGAAGCTTTCTTT; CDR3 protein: CATSRGKGQAHTEAFF
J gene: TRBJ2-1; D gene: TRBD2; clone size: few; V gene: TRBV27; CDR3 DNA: TGTGCCAGCAGTTATTCCGCTAGCGGGGGGAATGAGCAGTTCTTC; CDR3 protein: CASSYSASGGNEQFF
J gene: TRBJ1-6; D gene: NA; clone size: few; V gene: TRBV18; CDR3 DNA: TGTGCCAGCTCACCACTGATGGAGGGTGTTCGAAGCAATTCACCCCTCCACTTT; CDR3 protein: CASSPLMEGVRSNSPLHF
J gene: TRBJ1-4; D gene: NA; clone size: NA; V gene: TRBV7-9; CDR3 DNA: TGTGCCAGCAGCATTCGGACAGCAGCAACTAATGAAAAACTGTTTTTT; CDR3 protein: CASSIRTAATNEKLFF
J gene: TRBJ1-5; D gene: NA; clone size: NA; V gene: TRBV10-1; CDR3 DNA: TGCGCCAGCAGTGATCTCAGCAATCAGCCCCAGCATTTT; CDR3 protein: CASSDLSNQPQHF
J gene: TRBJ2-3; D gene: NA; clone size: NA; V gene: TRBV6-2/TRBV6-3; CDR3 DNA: TGTGCCAGCAGTTCCCGACTAAACACAGATACGCAGTATTTT; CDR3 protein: CASSSRLNTDTQYF
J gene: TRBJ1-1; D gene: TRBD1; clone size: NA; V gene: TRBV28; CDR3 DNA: TGTGCCAGCAGGGAAACAGGGGGGACTGAAGCTTTCTTT; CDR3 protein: CASRETGGTEAFF
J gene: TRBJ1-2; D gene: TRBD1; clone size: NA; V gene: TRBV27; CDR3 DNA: TGTGCCAGCAGGGAGATCCGGACAGGGGGCGCCTATGGCTACACCTTC; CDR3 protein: CASREIRTGGAYGYTF
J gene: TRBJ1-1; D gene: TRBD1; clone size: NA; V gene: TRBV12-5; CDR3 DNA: TGTGCTAGTGGTTCTTCCGGGACAGGGGTAACTGAAGCTTTCTTT; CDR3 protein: CASGSSGTGVTEAFF
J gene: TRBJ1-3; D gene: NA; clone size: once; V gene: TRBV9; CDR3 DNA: TGTGCCAGCAGCGTAGGGCCTCAGGGGTCTGGAAACACCATATATTTT; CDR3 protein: CASSVGPQGSGNTIYF
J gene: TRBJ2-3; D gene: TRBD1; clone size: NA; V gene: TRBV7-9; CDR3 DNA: TGTGCCAGCAGCTCCATAAGGACAGGGGGCAGCACAGATACGCAGTATTTT; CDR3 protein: CASSSIRTGGSTDTQYF
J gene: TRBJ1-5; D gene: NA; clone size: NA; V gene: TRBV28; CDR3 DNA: TGTGCCAGCAGCGGAGTAGGGGCGGGGGCGGGGGGTCAGCCCCAGCATTTT; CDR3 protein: CASSGVGAGAGGQPQHF
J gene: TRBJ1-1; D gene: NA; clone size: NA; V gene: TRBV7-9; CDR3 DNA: TGTGCCAGCAGCTTACAGGGGAACACTGAAGCTTTCTTT; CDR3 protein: CASSLQGNTEAFF
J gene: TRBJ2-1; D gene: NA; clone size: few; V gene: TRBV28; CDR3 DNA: TGTGCCAGCAGTCCCCCGAAGGGAAAGGGAGGCGAGGGGAAGCAGTTCTTC; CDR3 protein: CASSPPKGKGGEGKQFF
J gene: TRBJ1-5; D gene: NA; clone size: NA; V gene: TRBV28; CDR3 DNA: TGTGCCAGCAGCCTCAGATGGGGGCATCAGCCCCAGCATTTT; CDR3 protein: CASSLRWGHQPQHF
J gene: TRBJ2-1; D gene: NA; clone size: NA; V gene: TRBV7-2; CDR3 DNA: TGTGCCAGCAGCTTAGTCCCTCCACTAGCTTCTACGGGAAATGAGCAGTTCTTC; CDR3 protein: CASSLVPPLASTGNEQFF
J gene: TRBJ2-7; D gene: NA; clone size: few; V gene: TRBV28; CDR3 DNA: TGTGCCAGCAGCGCACGGGTCCTGCACTACGAGCAGTACTTC; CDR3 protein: CASSARVLHYEQYF
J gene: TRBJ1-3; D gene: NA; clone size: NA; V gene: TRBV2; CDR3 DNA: TGTGCCAGCACCCAGGGGTTCGGAAACACCATATATTTT; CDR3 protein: CASTQGFGNTIYF
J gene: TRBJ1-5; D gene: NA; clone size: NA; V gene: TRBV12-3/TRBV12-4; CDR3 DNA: TGTGCCAGCAGTTTCAGGCAGCCCCAGCATTTT; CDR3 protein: CASSFRQPQHF
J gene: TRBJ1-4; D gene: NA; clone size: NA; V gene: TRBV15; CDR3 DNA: TGTGCCACCAGCCGTACCTCCCTAGGGGGTGAAAAACTGTTTTTT; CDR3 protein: CATSRTSLGGEKLFF
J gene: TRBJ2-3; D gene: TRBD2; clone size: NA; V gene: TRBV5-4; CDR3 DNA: TGTGCCAGCAGCCCGACTAGCATGACAGATACGCAGTATTTT; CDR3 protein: CASSPTSMTDTQYF
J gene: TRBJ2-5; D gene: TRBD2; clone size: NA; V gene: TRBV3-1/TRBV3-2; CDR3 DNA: TGTGCCAGCAGCCAAGATCTGGGTAGCGGGGGCAGGGAGACCCAGTACTTC; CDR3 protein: CASSQDLGSGGRETQYF
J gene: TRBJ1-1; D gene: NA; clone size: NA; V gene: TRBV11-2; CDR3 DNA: TGTGCCAGCAGCCCTGGGGTGAGGGCATATACTGAAGCTTTCTTT; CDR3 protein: CASSPGVRAYTEAFF
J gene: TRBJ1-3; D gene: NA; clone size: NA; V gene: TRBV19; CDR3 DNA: TGTGCCAGTAGCCGGACTTTTGGAAACACCATATATTTT; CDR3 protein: CASSRTFGNTIYF
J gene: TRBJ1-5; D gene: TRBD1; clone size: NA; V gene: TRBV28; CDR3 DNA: TGTGCCAGCAGTTTACGGCAGGGGGGCAATCAGCCCCAGCATTTT; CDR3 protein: CASSLRQGGNQPQHF
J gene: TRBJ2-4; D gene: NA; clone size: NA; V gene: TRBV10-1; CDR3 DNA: TGCGCCAGCACGTCTACCCCCCCCCTAGCCAAAAACATTCAGTACTTC; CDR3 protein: CASTSTPPLAKNIQYF
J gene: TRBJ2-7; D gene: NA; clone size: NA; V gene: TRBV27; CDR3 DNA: TGTGCCAGCAGTTTCACCCTCAGCGGCACCTACGAGCAGTACTTC; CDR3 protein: CASSFTLSGTYEQYF